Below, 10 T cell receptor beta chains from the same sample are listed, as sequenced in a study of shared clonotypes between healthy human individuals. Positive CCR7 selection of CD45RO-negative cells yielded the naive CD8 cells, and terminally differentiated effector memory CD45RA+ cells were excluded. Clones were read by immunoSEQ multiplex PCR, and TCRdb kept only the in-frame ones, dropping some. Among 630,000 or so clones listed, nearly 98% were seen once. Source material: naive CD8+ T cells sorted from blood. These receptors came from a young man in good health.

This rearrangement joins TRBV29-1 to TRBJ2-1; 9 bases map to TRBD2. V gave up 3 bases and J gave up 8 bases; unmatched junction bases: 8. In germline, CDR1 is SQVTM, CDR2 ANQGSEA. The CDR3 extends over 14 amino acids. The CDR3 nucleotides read TGCAGCGTTGACGGGCCTAGCGGGACGGATGAGCAGTTCTTC. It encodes CSVDGPSGTDEQFF.

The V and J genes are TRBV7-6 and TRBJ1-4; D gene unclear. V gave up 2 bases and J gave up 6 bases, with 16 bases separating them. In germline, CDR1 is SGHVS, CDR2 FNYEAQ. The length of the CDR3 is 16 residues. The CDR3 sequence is CASSLSLVLSDEKLFF. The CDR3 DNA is TGTGCCAGCAGCTTAAGCCTGGTCCTGTCGGATGAAAAACTGTTTTTT.

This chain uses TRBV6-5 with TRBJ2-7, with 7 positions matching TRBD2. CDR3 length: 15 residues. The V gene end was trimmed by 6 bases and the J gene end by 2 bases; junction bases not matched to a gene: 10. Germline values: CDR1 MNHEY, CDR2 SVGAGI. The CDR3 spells CASSYRRGGPYEQYF. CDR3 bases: TGTGCCAGCAGCTACCGCCGGGGAGGGCCCTACGAGCAGTACTTC.

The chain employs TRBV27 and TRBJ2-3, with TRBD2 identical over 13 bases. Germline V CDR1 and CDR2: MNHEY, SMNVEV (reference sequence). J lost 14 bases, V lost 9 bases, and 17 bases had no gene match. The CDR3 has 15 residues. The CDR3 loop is CASRPGLAGPRGMYF. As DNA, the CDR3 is TGTGCCAGTCGGCCGGGACTAGCGGGGCCCAGGGGTATGTATTTT.

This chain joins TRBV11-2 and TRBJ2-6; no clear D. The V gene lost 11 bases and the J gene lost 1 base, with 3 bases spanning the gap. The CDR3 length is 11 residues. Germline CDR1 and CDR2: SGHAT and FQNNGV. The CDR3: CAGSGANVLTF. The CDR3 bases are TGTGCCGGGTCTGGGGCCAACGTCCTGACTTTC.

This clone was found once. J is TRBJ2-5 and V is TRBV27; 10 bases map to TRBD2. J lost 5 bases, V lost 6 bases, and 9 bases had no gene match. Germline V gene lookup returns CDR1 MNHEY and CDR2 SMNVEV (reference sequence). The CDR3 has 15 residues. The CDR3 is CASRGPAGGEETQYF. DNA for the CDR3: TGTGCCAGCAGAGGGCCAGCGGGAGGGGAGGAGACCCAGTACTTC.

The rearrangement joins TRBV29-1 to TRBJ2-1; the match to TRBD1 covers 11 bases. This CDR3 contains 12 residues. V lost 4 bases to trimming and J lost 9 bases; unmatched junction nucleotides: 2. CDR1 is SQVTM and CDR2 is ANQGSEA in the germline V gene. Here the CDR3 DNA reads TGCAGCGTTGGGACAGGGGGCATTGAGCAGTTCTTC. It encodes CSVGTGGIEQFF.

In nucleotides, the CDR3 is TGTGCCAGCAGCTTTAATCGCGGGGCCGGCACAGATACGCAGTATTTT. This codes for CASSFNRGAGTDTQYF. The chain uses TRBV11-2 and TRBJ2-3, with D maybe TRBD2 (6 bases). The CDR3 is 16 residues long. Trimming took 3 bases from V and 1 from J, leaving 14 bases between them. From germline, CDR1 is SGHAT and CDR2 FQNNGV.

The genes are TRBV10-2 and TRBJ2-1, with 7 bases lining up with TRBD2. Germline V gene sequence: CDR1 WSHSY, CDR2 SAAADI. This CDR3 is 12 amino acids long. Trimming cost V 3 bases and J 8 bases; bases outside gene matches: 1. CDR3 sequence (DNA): TGCGCCAGCAGTGACCGGGGGGATGAGCAGTTCTTC. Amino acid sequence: CASSDRGDEQFF.

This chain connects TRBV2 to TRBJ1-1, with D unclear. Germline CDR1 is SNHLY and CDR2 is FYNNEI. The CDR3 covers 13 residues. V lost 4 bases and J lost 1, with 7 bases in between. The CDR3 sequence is CASSGRPNTEAFF. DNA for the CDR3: TGTGCCAGCAGTGGACGGCCGAACACTGAAGCTTTCTTT.